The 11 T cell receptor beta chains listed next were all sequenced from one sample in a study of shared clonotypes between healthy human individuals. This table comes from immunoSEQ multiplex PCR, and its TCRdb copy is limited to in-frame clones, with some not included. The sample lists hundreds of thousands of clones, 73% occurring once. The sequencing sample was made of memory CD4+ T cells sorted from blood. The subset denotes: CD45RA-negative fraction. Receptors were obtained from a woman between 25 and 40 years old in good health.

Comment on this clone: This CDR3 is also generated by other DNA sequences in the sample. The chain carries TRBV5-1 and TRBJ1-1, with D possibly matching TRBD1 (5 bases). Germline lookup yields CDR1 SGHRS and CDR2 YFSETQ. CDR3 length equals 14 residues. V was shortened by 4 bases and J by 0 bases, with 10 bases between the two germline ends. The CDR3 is CASSLDTLNTEAFF. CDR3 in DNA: TGCGCCAGCAGCCTGGACACCTTGAACACTGAAGCTTTCTTT.

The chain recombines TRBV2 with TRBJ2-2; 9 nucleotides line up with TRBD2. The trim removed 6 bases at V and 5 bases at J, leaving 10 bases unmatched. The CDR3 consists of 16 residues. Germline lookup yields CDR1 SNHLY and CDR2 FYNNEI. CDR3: CASSDSSGSPTGELFF. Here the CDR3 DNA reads TGTGCCAGCAGCGATAGTAGCGGGAGCCCTACCGGGGAGCTGTTTTTT. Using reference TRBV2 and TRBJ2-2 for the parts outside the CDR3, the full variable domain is EPEVTQTPSHQVTQMGQEVILRCVPISNHLYFYWYRQILGQKVEFLVSFYNNEISEKSEIFDDQFSVERPDGSNFTLKIRSTKLEDSAMYFCASSDSSGSPTGELFFGEGSRLTVL.

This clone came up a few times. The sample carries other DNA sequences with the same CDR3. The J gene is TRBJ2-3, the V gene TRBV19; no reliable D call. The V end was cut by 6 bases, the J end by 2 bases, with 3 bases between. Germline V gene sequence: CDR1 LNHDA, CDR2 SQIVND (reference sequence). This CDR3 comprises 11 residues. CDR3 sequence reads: CASRNTDTQYF. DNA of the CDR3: TGTGCCAGTAGGAACACAGATACGCAGTATTTT.

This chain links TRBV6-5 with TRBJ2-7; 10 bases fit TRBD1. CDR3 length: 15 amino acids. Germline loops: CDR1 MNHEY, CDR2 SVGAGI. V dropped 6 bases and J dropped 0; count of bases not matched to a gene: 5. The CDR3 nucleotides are TGTGCCAGCAGGACAGGGGGCGGGGGCTCCTACGAGCAGTACTTC. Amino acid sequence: CASRTGGGGSYEQYF.

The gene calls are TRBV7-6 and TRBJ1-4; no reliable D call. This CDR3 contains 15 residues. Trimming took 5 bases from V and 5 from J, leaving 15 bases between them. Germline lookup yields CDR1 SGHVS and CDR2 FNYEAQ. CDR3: CASSIYSRPNEKLFF. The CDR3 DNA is TGTGCCAGCAGCATCTACAGCCGTCCGAATGAAAAACTGTTTTTT. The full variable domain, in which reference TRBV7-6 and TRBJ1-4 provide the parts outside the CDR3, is GAGVSQSPRYKVTKRGQDVALRCDPISGHVSLYWYRQALGQGPEFLTYFNYEAQQDKSGLPNDRFSAERPEGSISTLTIQRTEQRDSAMYRCASSIYSRPNEKLFFGSGTQLSVL.

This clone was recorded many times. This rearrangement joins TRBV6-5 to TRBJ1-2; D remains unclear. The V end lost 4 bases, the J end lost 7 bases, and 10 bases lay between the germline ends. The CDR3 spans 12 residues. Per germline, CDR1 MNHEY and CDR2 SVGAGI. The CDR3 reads CASSSPTSGYTF. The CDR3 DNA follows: TGTGCCAGCAGTTCCCCGACAAGTGGCTACACCTTC.

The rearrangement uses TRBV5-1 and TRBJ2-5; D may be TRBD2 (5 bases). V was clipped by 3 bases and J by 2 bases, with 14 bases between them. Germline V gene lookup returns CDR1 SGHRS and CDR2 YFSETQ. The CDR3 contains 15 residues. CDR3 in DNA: TGCGCCAGCAGCTCCCGGACTTCGGAACAAGAGACCCAGTACTTC. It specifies CASSSRTSEQETQYF. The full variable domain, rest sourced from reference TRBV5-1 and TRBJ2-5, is KAGVTQTPRYLIKTRGQQVTLSCSPISGHRSVSWYQQTPGQGLQFLFEYFSETQRNKGNFPGRFSGRQFSNSRSEMNVSTLELGDSALYLCASSSRTSEQETQYFGPGTRLLVL.

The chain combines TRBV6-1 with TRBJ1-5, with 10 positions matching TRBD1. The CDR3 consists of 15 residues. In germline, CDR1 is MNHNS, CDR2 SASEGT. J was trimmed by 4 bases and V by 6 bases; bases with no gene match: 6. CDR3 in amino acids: CASSYGTGDNQPQHF. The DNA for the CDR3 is TGTGCCAGCAGCTACGGGACAGGGGATAATCAGCCCCAGCATTTT.

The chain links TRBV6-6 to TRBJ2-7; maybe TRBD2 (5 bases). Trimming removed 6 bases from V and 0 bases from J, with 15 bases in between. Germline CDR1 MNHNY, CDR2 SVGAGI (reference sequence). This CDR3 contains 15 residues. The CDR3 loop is CASRDGLSNSYEQYF. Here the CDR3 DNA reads TGTGCCAGCAGAGACGGACTTTCTAACTCCTACGAGCAGTACTTC.

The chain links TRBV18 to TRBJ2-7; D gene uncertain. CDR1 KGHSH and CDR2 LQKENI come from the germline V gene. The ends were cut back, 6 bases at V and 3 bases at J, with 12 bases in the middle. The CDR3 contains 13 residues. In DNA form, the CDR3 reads TGTGCCAGCTCCCAAGCACGGATCTACGAGCAGTACTTC. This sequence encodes CASSQARIYEQYF. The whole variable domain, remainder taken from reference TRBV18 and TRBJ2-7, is NAGVMQNPRHLVRRRGQEARLRCSPMKGHSHVYWYRQLPEEGLKFMVYLQKENIIDESGMPKERFSAEFPKEGPSILRIQQVVRGDSAAYFCASSQARIYEQYFGPGTRLTVT.

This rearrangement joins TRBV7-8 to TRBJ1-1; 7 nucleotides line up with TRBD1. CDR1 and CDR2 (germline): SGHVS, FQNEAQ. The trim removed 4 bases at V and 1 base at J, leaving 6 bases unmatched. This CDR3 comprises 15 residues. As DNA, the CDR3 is TGTGCCAGCAGCTCCACCGGGACAGCGAACACTGAAGCTTTCTTT. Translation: CASSSTGTANTEAFF.